The present T cell receptor (beta chain) was sequenced within a study of identical twins. Findings and limits, study-wide: In drawing conclusions, the study used cross-sectional statistical analysis and did not follow the same donors. Models, which agreed with sharing between unrelated individuals, nonetheless underestimated the out-of-frame TCR alpha sharing seen in monozygotic twins.

Unique molecular identifiers were present on the cDNA, which also gained a universal primer site by template switching. A single record per CDR3 protein comes from TCRdb applying MiXCR to the 5' RACE reads. The table includes about 530,000 distinct CDR3 sequences, roughly 15% detected once. As for this clonotype: Its antigen remains unknown.

These records were also assigned to another study, of yellow fever vaccine responses in identical twins.

The sequencing sample was made of CD4+ T cells sorted from blood. This receptor was identified in a woman in her late teens or twenties in good health.

The CDR3 spells CASSDSAPGRGFF. In nucleotides, the CDR3 is TGCGCCAGCAGTGACTCCGCACCCGGTCGAGGGTTCTTC. The chain joins TRBV10-1 to TRBJ2-1; unclear D gene. Trimming shortened V by 3 bases and J by 15 bases, and 18 bases separated the two germline ends. Germline assignment: CDR1 WNHNN and CDR2 SYGVQD (reference sequence). This CDR3 is 13 amino acids long.